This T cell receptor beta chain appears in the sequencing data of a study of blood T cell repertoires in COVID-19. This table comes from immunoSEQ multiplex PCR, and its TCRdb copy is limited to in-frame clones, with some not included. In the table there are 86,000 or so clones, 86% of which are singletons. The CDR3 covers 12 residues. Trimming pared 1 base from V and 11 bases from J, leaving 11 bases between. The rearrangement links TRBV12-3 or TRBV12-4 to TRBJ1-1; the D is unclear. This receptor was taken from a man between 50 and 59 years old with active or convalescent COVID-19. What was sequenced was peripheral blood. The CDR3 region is CASSLGTAGAFF. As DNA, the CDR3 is TGTGCCAGCAGTTTAGGGACCGCGGGTGCTTTCTTT.